This T cell receptor beta chain came from a study of early T cells in non-severe SARS-CoV-2 infection. Unique molecular identifiers were added to individual cDNA molecules. TCRdb re-derived calls from the 5' RACE reads in MiXCR, one entry per CDR3 protein. The data contain around 80,000 distinct CDR3 sequences, 12% to 15% of them singletons. The CDR3 covers 14 residues. Germline lookup yields CDR1 SEHNR and CDR2 FQNEAQ (reference sequence). Germline trimming cut 1 base from V and 3 bases from J; bases unmatched to any gene: 2. The sequencing sample was made of whole blood. V gene TRBV7-9 combines with J gene TRBJ2-7, with 8 bases that match TRBD2. The TCR originated in an adult who was a healthcare worker with PCR-confirmed SARS-CoV-2 infection or an uninfected control (not recorded which). This CDR3 is CASSLERGLYEQYF. The CDR3 DNA follows: TGTGCCAGCAGCTTAGAGCGGGGGCTCTACGAGCAGTACTTC.